The text below deals with one T cell receptor beta chain. The antigen is undetermined. This CDR3 has 13 amino acids. Germline V gene data show CDR1 as SQVTM and CDR2 as ANQGSEA. Using quantitative 5'-RACE with molecular barcodes, the authors made TCR beta libraries. MiXCR, run by TCRdb on the 5' RACE reads, gives a single entry per CDR3 protein. The sample has about 270,000 distinct CDR3 sequences, approximately 30% seen once; the top ten hold 4% to 5%. This sample was included in a study of CD8 T cells in ankylosing spondylitis. Study-wide results and caveats: Disease-linked clones, CD8+, were relatively rare in peripheral blood.

The source material was blood, either unsorted or a sorted T cell fraction (not recorded which). The sequence was collected from a male donor with ankylosing spondylitis or in good health (not recorded which). This chain links TRBV29-1 with TRBJ2-1, with TRBD1 matching over 8 bases. CDR3 protein: CSATGGEYNEQFF. The DNA for the CDR3 is TGCAGTGCCACAGGGGGAGAGTACAATGAGCAGTTCTTC.